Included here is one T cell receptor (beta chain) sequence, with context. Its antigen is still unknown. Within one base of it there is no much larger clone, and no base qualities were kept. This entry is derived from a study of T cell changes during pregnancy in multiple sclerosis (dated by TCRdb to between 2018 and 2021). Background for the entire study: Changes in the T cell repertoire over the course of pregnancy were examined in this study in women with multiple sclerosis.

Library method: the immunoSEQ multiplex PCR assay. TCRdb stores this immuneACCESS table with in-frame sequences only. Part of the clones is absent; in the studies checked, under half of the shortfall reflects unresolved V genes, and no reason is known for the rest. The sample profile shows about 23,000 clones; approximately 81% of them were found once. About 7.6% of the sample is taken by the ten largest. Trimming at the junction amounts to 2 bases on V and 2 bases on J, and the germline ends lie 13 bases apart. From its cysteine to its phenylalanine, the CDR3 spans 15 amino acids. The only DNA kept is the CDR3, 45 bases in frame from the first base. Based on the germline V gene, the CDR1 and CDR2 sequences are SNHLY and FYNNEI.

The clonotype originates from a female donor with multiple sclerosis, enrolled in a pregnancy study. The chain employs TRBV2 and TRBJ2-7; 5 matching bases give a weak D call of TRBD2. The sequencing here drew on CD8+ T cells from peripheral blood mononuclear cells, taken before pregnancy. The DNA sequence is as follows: TGTGCCAGCAGTGAAATTTCGGCGACTACCTACGAGCAGTACTTC. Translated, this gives CASSEISATTYEQYF. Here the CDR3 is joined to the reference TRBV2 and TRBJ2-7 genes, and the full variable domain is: EPEVTQTPSHQVTQMGQEVILRCVPISNHLYFYWYRQILGQKVEFLVSFYNNEISEKSEIFDDQFSVERPDGSNFTLKIRSTKLEDSAMYFCASSEISATTYEQYFGPGTRLTVT.